These 8 T cell receptor beta chains were sequenced from one sample in a study of blood T cell repertoires in COVID-19. Produced via immunoSEQ multiplex PCR; TCRdb's table is partial and in-frame only. Here the sample spans around 130,000 clones, 84% being singletons. The sequenced sample was PBMCs or T cells enriched from blood (not recorded which). The receptors stem from a woman aged 25-40 years who had recovered from COVID-19.

The chain couples TRBV4-1 to TRBJ1-1; 10 nucleotides match TRBD1. Germline V gene sequence: CDR1 MGHRA, CDR2 YSYEKL. With V trimmed by 4 bases and J by 3 bases, 23 bases remained unmatched. This CDR3 comprises 21 residues. In DNA form, the CDR3 reads TGCGCCAGCAGCCCTTTGAGCTGGGACAGGGGTATTCGTGGGGGATACACTGAAGCTTTCTTT. It yields the protein CASSPLSWDRGIRGGYTEAFF.

Regarding this clone: Distinct nucleotide sequences in the sample also encode this CDR3. The chain has TRBV7-2 and TRBJ1-1, with D uncertain. The CDR3 loop spans 13 amino acids. Germline V gene data show CDR1 as SGHTA and CDR2 as FQGNSA. V was pared by 1 base and J by 1 base, with 4 bases between. The CDR3 sequence: CASSLGQNTEAFF. The CDR3 bases are TGTGCCAGCAGCTTAGGACAGAACACTGAAGCTTTCTTT. Combining the CDR3 with reference TRBV7-2 and TRBJ1-1 gives the whole variable domain GAGVSQSPSNKVTEKGKDVELRCDPISGHTALYWYRQSLGQGLEFLIYFQGNSAPDKSGLPSDRFSAERTGGSVSTLTIQRTQQEDSAVYLCASSLGQNTEAFFGQGTRLTVV.

The rearrangement links TRBV15 to TRBJ1-1, with 10 positions matching TRBD1. Looked up from germline, CDR1 is LNHNV and CDR2 is YYDKDF (reference sequence). This CDR3 comprises 14 residues. V lost 5 bases, J lost 5 bases, and 5 bases stayed unmatched. Here the CDR3 DNA reads TGTGCCACCAGCCTCGACAGGGGGCGGACTGAAGCTTTCTTT. It codes for CATSLDRGRTEAFF.

V and J are TRBV29-1 and TRBJ1-2; D gene ambiguous. The CDR3 spans 11 residues. Germline V gene lookup returns CDR1 SQVTM and CDR2 ANQGSEA. V lost 5 bases and J 2 bases, leaving 6 bases between the germline ends. In nucleotides, the CDR3 is TGCAGCGTTTGGGCAAACTATGGCTACACCTTC. As protein: CSVWANYGYTF. Looking up the rest from reference TRBV29-1 and TRBJ1-2 gives the full variable domain: SAVISQKPSRDICQRGTSLTIQCQVDSQVTMMFWYRQQPGQSLTLIATANQGSEATYESGFVIDKFPISRPNLTFSTLTVSNMSPEDSSIYLCSVWANYGYTFGSGTRLTVV.

The V and J genes are TRBV6-5 and TRBJ1-5; the match to TRBD1 covers 8 bases. The J segment lost 6 bases and the V segment lost 2 bases, leaving 6 bases of the junction unmatched. Germline V gene lookup returns CDR1 MNHEY and CDR2 SVGAGI. This CDR3 region has 15 residues. The CDR3 reads CASSYGQGAGQPQHF. The CDR3 DNA follows: TGTGCCAGCAGTTACGGGCAGGGGGCAGGTCAGCCCCAGCATTTT.

CDR3 loop: CASSRQDSGANVLTF. As DNA, the CDR3 is TGTGCCAGCAGTCGACAGGACTCTGGGGCCAACGTCCTGACTTTC. V and J are TRBV2 and TRBJ2-6; D perhaps matches TRBD1 (6 bases). Trimming took off 5 bases at V and 0 bases at J, with 8 bases between the two ends. CDR3 length: 15 amino acids. Germline CDR1 and CDR2: SNHLY and FYNNEI.

The chain uses TRBV7-8 and TRBJ1-5, with D unclear. V shed 5 bases and J shed 1 base, with 12 bases lying between them. The CDR3 is 15 amino acids. Germline V CDR1 and CDR2: SGHVS, FQNEAQ. CDR3 coding DNA: TGTGCCAGCAGCCCTCGTATCGTGAGCAATCAGCCCCAGCATTTT. It translates to CASSPRIVSNQPQHF.

This clone appeared once. This chain joins TRBV3-1 (or the pseudogene TRBV3-2) and TRBJ1-2; 9 bases agree with TRBD1. The J segment lost 2 bases and the V segment lost 3 bases, leaving 7 bases of the junction unmatched. The CDR3 has 16 residues. Germline CDR1 and CDR2: LGHDT and YNNKEL (reference sequence). The CDR3 reads CASSHRDRERNYGYTF. The CDR3 DNA sequence: TGTGCCAGCAGCCATAGGGACAGGGAAAGGAACTATGGCTACACCTTC.